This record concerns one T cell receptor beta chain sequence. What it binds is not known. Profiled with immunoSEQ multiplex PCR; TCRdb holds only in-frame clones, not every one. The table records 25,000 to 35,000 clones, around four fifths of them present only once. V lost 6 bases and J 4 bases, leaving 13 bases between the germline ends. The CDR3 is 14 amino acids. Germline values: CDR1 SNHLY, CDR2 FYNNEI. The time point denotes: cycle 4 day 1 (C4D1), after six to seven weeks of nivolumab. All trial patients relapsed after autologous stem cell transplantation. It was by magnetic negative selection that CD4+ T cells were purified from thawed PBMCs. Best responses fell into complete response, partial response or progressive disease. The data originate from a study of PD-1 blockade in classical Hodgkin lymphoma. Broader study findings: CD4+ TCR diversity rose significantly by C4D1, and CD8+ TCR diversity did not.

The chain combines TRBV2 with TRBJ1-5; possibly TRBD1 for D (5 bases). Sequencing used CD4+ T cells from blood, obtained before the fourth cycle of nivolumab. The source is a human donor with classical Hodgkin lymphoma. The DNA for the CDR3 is TGTGCCAGCAGGGTCGATGGGGGGAATCAGCCCCAGCATTTT. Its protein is CASRVDGGNQPQHF.